The subject of this entry is one T cell receptor beta chain. Its specificity is unknown. The CDR3 runs to 13 residues. Per the germline V gene, CDR1 is SNHLY and CDR2 is FYNNEI. Trimming pared 0 bases from V and 6 bases from J, leaving 5 bases between. Time point noted: cycle 4 day 1 (C4D1), after about 6 weeks of nivolumab. All patients experienced relapse after autologous stem cell transplantation, and brentuximab vedotin exposure was variable. Using immunoSEQ multiplex PCR, the repertoire was profiled, and TCRdb retains in-frame clones only, with some absent. This table holds 20,000 or so clones, nearly 80% found once. The sample is drawn from a study of PD-1 blockade in classical Hodgkin lymphoma. General observations from the study: The study found complete responders had baseline diversity similar to newly diagnosed patients.

The starting material was peripheral blood mononuclear cells (PBMCs), obtained before the fourth cycle of nivolumab. This sequence joins TRBV2 and TRBJ2-2; D is unresolved. The receptor was derived from a human donor with classical Hodgkin lymphoma. The CDR3 spells CASSEAGSGELFF. As DNA, the CDR3 is TGTGCCAGCAGTGAAGCGGGTTCCGGGGAGCTGTTTTTT.